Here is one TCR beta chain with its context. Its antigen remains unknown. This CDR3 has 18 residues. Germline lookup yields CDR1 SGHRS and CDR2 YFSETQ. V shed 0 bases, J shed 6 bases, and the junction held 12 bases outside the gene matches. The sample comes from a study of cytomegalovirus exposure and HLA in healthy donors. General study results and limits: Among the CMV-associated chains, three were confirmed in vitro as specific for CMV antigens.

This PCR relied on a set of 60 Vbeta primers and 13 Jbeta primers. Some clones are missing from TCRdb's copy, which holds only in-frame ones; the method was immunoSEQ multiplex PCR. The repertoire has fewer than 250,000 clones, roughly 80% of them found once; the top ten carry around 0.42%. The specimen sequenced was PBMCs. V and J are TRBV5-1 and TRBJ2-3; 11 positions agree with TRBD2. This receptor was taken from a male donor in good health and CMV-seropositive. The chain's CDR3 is CASSLAKGLAASGDTQYF. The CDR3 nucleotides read TGCGCCAGCAGCTTGGCCAAGGGACTAGCGGCTTCAGGGGATACGCAGTATTTT.